The 27 T cell receptor beta chains listed next were all sequenced from one sample in a study of T cell changes during pregnancy in multiple sclerosis. Clones were read by immunoSEQ multiplex PCR, and TCRdb kept only the in-frame ones, dropping some. The sample carries about 79,000 clones, about 93% recorded once. Sequenced here: CD4+ T cells from peripheral blood mononuclear cells, sampled in the second trimester of pregnancy. Receptors originate from a female donor with multiple sclerosis, enrolled in a pregnancy study.

There are a few counts of this clone. The V gene is TRBV6-1, the J gene TRBJ2-3, with TRBD2 matching over 10 bases. The CDR3 spans 16 residues. V shed 3 bases and J 2 bases; nucleotides not matched to a gene: 5. Germline V gives CDR1 MNHNS, CDR2 SASEGT. CDR3 loop: CASSELAGVHTDTQYF. The CDR3 DNA sequence: TGTGCCAGCAGTGAGCTAGCGGGGGTGCACACAGATACGCAGTATTTT.

The chain couples TRBV28 to TRBJ1-4; tentatively, D is TRBD1 (5 bases). V was pared by 2 bases and J by 10 bases, with 8 bases between. The CDR3 loop spans 12 amino acids. Looked up from germline, CDR1 is MDHEN and CDR2 is SYDVKM. CDR3 sequence (DNA): TGTGCCAGCAGTTTAGCGGGGCCAAAACTGTTTTTT. Translated, it gives CASSLAGPKLFF.

The V and J genes are TRBV20-1 and TRBJ1-1; D ambiguous. Trimming left V 6 bases short and J 1 base short, with 6 bases between. Germline-derived CDR1 and CDR2 are DFQATT and SNEGSKA (reference sequence). CDR3 length: 11 amino acids. CDR3 in DNA: TGCAGTGCGAGCGGGAACACTGAAGCTTTCTTT. Its protein product is CSASGNTEAFF.

This rearrangement joins TRBV28 to TRBJ2-7; 9 bases match TRBD2. CDR1 and CDR2 from the germline V gene are MDHEN and SYDVKM. This CDR3 has 14 amino acids. The J segment lost 0 bases and the V segment lost 9 bases, leaving 6 bases of the junction unmatched. The CDR3 sequence: CASFHSGSSYEQYF. The CDR3 nucleotides are TGTGCCAGTTTCCATAGCGGGAGCTCCTACGAGCAGTACTTC.

The genes are TRBV10-1 and TRBJ1-1, with D unresolved. This CDR3 region has 12 residues. Germline CDR1 WNHNN, CDR2 SYGVQD (reference sequence). Trimming removed 7 bases from V and 1 base from J, with 7 bases in between. DNA of the CDR3: TGCGCCAGCATAGCTCAGAACACTGAAGCTTTCTTT. Translation: CASIAQNTEAFF.

The chain links TRBV7-9 to TRBJ2-3, with TRBD2 matching over 10 bases. CDR1 and CDR2 (germline): SEHNR, FQNEAQ (reference sequence). The junction had 2 bases not matched to a gene; V was cut back by 3 bases and J by 2 bases. The CDR3 contains 15 residues. CDR3 in amino acids: CASSFTSGNTDTQYF. As DNA, the CDR3 is TGTGCCAGCAGCTTTACTAGCGGGAACACAGATACGCAGTATTTT.

The rearrangement joins TRBV28 to TRBJ1-2; 9 nucleotides match TRBD1. J was trimmed by 5 bases and V by 6 bases; bases with no gene match: 7. The CDR3 is 14 amino acids. Per germline, CDR1 MDHEN and CDR2 SYDVKM. The CDR3 sequence is CASRQGAYGYGYTF. The CDR3 DNA is TGTGCCAGCAGACAGGGGGCATATGGGTATGGCTACACCTTC.

The genes are TRBV4-1 and TRBJ2-1, with D possibly matching TRBD2 (6 bases). From germline, CDR1 is MGHRA and CDR2 YSYEKL. This CDR3 contains 16 residues. Trimming pared 1 base from V and 0 bases from J, leaving 10 bases between. CDR3 in DNA: TGCGCCAGCAGCCAAGTTGGGAGGAACTCCTACAATGAGCAGTTCTTC. It codes for CASSQVGRNSYNEQFF.

The genes are TRBV6-1 and TRBJ1-5; D possibly corresponds to TRBD1 (5 bases). The V end was cut by 1 base, the J end by 1 base, with 11 bases between. CDR3 length equals 16 residues. Germline values: CDR1 MNHNS, CDR2 SASEGT. The CDR3 spells CASSEVSGVSNQPQHF. The DNA of the CDR3 is TGTGCCAGCAGTGAAGTCTCGGGGGTGAGCAATCAGCCCCAGCATTTT.

CDR3 sequence: CASSLGQGHGALHF. The CDR3 bases are TGCGCCAGCAGCTTGGGACAGGGGCACGGAGCCCTCCACTTT. The rearrangement links TRBV5-1 to TRBJ1-6; 8 positions match TRBD1. In germline, CDR1 is SGHRS, CDR2 YFSETQ. The CDR3 is made up of 14 amino acids. V gave up 0 bases and J gave up 14 bases; unmatched junction bases: 7.

This chain uses TRBV6-5 with TRBJ1-2; 12 positions match TRBD1. This CDR3 has 13 residues. With V trimmed by 6 bases and J by 7 bases, 3 bases remained unmatched. The germline V gene has CDR1 MNHEY and CDR2 SVGAGI. CDR3: CASRTGQGAGYTF. The DNA of the CDR3 is TGTGCCAGCAGGACGGGACAGGGGGCTGGCTACACCTTC.

The chain combines TRBV7-3 with TRBJ1-5; D remains unclear. In germline, CDR1 is SGHTA, CDR2 FQGTGA. The CDR3 is made up of 13 amino acids. V was pared by 2 bases and J by 6 bases, with 8 bases between. Here the CDR3 DNA reads TGTGCCAGCAGCTTATGGGCCTCTCAGCCCCAGCATTTT. This codes for CASSLWASQPQHF.

The chain is built from TRBV27 and TRBJ2-5, with 7 bases matching TRBD1. Looked up from germline, CDR1 is MNHEY and CDR2 is SMNVEV (reference sequence). J was trimmed by 3 bases and V by 6 bases; bases with no gene match: 4. This CDR3 has 13 amino acids. CDR3 sequence: CASSPGTEETQYF. Here the CDR3 DNA reads TGTGCCAGCAGCCCGGGGACAGAAGAGACCCAGTACTTC.

The V gene is TRBV11-3, the J gene TRBJ2-7; the D is unclear. Trimming stripped 1 base from V and 5 bases from J, with 15 bases between. CDR1 and CDR2 (germline): SGHNT, YENEEA. The CDR3 extends over 15 amino acids. The CDR3 nucleotides are TGTGCCAGCAGCTTAGGTCGGGTGTCGGCCGACGAGCAGTACTTC. This encodes CASSLGRVSADEQYF. Using reference TRBV11-3 and TRBJ2-7 for the parts outside the CDR3, the full variable domain is EAGVVQSPRYKIIEKKQPVAFWCNPISGHNTLYWYLQNLGQGPELLIRYENEEAVDDSQLPKDRFSAERLKGVDSTLKIQPAELGDSAVYLCASSLGRVSADEQYFGPGTRLTVT.

The rearrangement uses TRBV5-4 and TRBJ1-1; D is possibly TRBD1 (6 bases). The germline V gene has CDR1 SGHNT and CDR2 YYREEE (reference sequence). Trimming shortened V by 1 base and J by 0 bases, and 13 bases separated the two germline ends. CDR3 size: 16 residues. CDR3 sequence (DNA): TGTGCCAGCAGCTTGCGGGGTGAGGGGGTGAACACTGAAGCTTTCTTT. Amino acids: CASSLRGEGVNTEAFF. The variable domain in full, completed from reference TRBV5-4 and TRBJ1-1, reads ETGVTQSPTHLIKTRGQQVTLRCSSQSGHNTVSWYQQALGQGPQFIFQYYREEENGRGNFPPRFSGLQFPNYSSELNVNALELDDSALYLCASSLRGEGVNTEAFFGQGTRLTVV.

The rearrangement joins TRBV2 to TRBJ2-2; the D gene is possibly TRBD2 (6 bases). Germline assignment: CDR1 SNHLY and CDR2 FYNNEI. The V end was cut by 5 bases, the J end by 2 bases, with 12 bases between. This CDR3 is 15 amino acids long. In DNA form, the CDR3 reads TGTGCCAGCAGTCGCGAGGGACTTAACACCGGGGAGCTGTTTTTT. It is translated as CASSREGLNTGELFF.

V usage is TRBV18 and J usage is TRBJ1-1, with no clear D. The CDR3 has 15 residues. From germline, CDR1 is KGHSH and CDR2 LQKENI. V was cut by 1 base and J by 1 base, with 10 bases left in between. The CDR3 spells CASSPLLHRNTEAFF. The CDR3 DNA is TGTGCCAGCTCACCACTACTACACCGGAACACTGAAGCTTTCTTT.

The chain joins TRBV7-9 to TRBJ2-1; TRBD2 agrees at 13 bases. CDR1 SEHNR and CDR2 FQNEAQ come from the germline V gene (reference sequence). The CDR3 is made up of 17 amino acids. The junction had 7 bases not matched to a gene; V was cut back by 5 bases and J by 3 bases. The CDR3 DNA follows: TGTGCCAGCAGCCCTGGACTAGCGGGAGTGGGCTACAATGAGCAGTTCTTC. It codes for CASSPGLAGVGYNEQFF.

The V gene is TRBV5-4, the J gene TRBJ1-4, with 8 positions matching TRBD1. Germline lookup yields CDR1 SGHNT and CDR2 YYREEE (reference sequence). This CDR3 has 15 residues. V was clipped by 3 bases and J by 3 bases; unmatched bases: 4. The CDR3 DNA is TGTGCCAGCAGCTCAGGGGGCTGGGCTAATGAAAAACTGTTTTTT. Its translation is CASSSGGWANEKLFF.

This chain uses TRBV7-2 with TRBJ2-1; no clear D gene. Germline assignment: CDR1 SGHTA and CDR2 FQGNSA. The V gene lost 3 bases and the J gene lost 0 bases, with 9 bases spanning the gap. CDR3 length equals 15 residues. CDR3 protein: CASSFQLSSYNEQFF. DNA for the CDR3: TGTGCCAGCAGCTTCCAACTGTCCTCCTACAATGAGCAGTTCTTC.

This chain links TRBV4-2 with TRBJ1-4, with 8 bases matching TRBD1. Germline V CDR1 and CDR2: LGHNA, YNFKEQ. V gave up 2 bases and J gave up 3 bases; unmatched junction bases: 8. The CDR3 sequence is 17 residues long. The CDR3 DNA sequence: TGTGCCAGCAGCCAACCTAGACAGGGGTCCTCTAATGAAAAACTGTTTTTT. It is translated as CASSQPRQGSSNEKLFF.

This clone has just a few counts. This chain links TRBV19 with TRBJ2-5; 8 nucleotides agree with TRBD1. J gave up 3 bases and V 5 bases, and 5 bases lay outside the gene matches. Germline CDR1 reads LNHDA; CDR2 reads SQIVND (reference sequence). CDR3 length equals 14 residues. The CDR3 loop is CASSPPTGEETQYF. CDR3 coding DNA: TGTGCCAGTAGTCCACCGACAGGGGAAGAGACCCAGTACTTC.

The chain joins TRBV11-2 to TRBJ2-5, with 7 positions matching TRBD2. V was pared by 2 bases and J by 5 bases, with 11 bases of the junction left unmatched. Per the germline V gene, CDR1 is SGHAT and CDR2 is FQNNGV. There are 16 residues in the CDR3. In nucleotides, the CDR3 is TGTGCCAGCAGCTTACATCTGGGAGGGGCCGGGGAGACCCAGTACTTC. Translated, it gives CASSLHLGGAGETQYF.

This chain joins TRBV30 and TRBJ2-5; TRBD1 is a possible D gene (5 bases). This CDR3 is built from 15 residues. Germline CDR1 GTSNPN, CDR2 SVGIG (reference sequence). Trimming cost V 0 bases and J 5 bases, with 16 bases left between them. The CDR3 loop is CAWSVGVVDRETQYF. CDR3 in DNA: TGTGCCTGGAGTGTAGGGGTAGTGGACCGGGAGACCCAGTACTTC.

The V and J genes are TRBV5-1 and TRBJ1-1, with D hard to call. The CDR3 has 15 residues. Germline CDR1 is SGHRS and CDR2 is YFSETQ. Trimming removed 0 bases at V and 1 base at J, with 10 bases between. CDR3: CASSLGGVTNTEAFF. CDR3 in DNA: TGCGCCAGCAGCTTGGGCGGGGTCACGAACACTGAAGCTTTCTTT.

This clone was detected once. The chain has TRBV7-9 and TRBJ1-1; TRBD1 matches 9 bases. CDR3 length: 12 residues. Germline V gene lookup returns CDR1 SEHNR and CDR2 FQNEAQ (reference sequence). The V gene end was trimmed by 4 bases and the J gene end by 7 bases; junction bases not matched to a gene: 1. In DNA, the CDR3 is TGTGCCAGCAGCTCGACAGGGGGTGAAGCTTTCTTT. Its protein is CASSSTGGEAFF.

The chain recombines TRBV4-1 with TRBJ1-2; D is ambiguous. Germline assignment: CDR1 MGHRA and CDR2 YSYEKL. The CDR3 spans 13 residues. V lost 0 bases, J lost 6 bases, and 8 bases lay in between. CDR3 bases: TGCGCCAGCAGCCAAGATGAGGGAGATGGCTACACCTTC. Its protein is CASSQDEGDGYTF.